Reported below is one T cell receptor beta chain. Its antigen remains unidentified. This sample stems from a study of post-analysis software for immune sequencing data. Across the study: Relapsing-remitting, secondary progressive and progressive-relapsing multiple sclerosis were all included among the disease courses. Overall study findings and caveats: Among 5 or 6 TRBV segments more frequent in patients than controls were TRBV5-6, TRBV5-1 and TRBV20-1. Normalized Chao1 diversity in multiple sclerosis patients fell significantly below that of controls.

Unique molecular identifiers were carried by the TCR beta cDNA libraries. TCRdb processed the PCR reads anew with MiXCR; each CDR3 protein has one entry. The sample contains about 540,000 distinct CDR3 sequences, roughly 34% of which appear only once. Trimming cost V 6 bases and J 1 base; bases outside gene matches: 8. The CDR3 contains 14 residues. From germline, CDR1 is SQVTM and CDR2 ANQGSEA. This clonotype was obtained from a girl aged 2-17 years with multiple sclerosis. Sequenced: blood. V is TRBV29-1 and J is TRBJ1-1; 7 nucleotides line up with TRBD1. The CDR3 coding sequence is TGCAGCGTGACTGCAGGGGGTGGGAACACTGAAGCTTTCTTT. Translation: CSVTAGGGNTEAFF.